This T cell receptor (beta chain) was captured by sequencing in a study of patients and donors after allogeneic stem cell transplantation. MiXCR, run by TCRdb on the RT-PCR reads, gives a single entry per CDR3 protein. The sample carries some 960,000 distinct CDR3 sequences, approximately 18% recorded once. The CDR3 is 13 residues long. The V and J ends lost 1 base and 6 bases respectively, with 10 bases between them. Per the germline V gene, CDR1 is SGHDN and CDR2 is FVKESK. This TCR was recovered from a human donor who was either an allogeneic HSCT recipient or a stem cell or donor lymphocyte infusion donor (not recorded which). It is not recorded whose cells these are; they may come from a transplant donor. The chain joins TRBV14 to TRBJ2-7; possible D gene TRBD2, 6 bases. What was sequenced was blood, either unsorted or a sorted T cell fraction (not recorded which). The CDR3 region has the DNA TGTGCCAGCAGCCAAGTCATGGGAGGCGAGCAGTACTTC. Its translation: CASSQVMGGEQYF.